This record concerns one TCR beta chain sequence. Its recognized antigen is unknown. Per-nucleotide qualities are absent, and no much larger clonotype sits a single base away. The cohort comprised 670 or so healthy bone marrow donors. Cohort members were all nominally healthy when sampled, although unrecorded immune exposures were likely present. The donor tested CMV seronegative, placing the donor among the approximately 400 seronegative members of the cohort. Every donor gave a peripheral blood sample, and the peripheral blood mononuclear cells from that sample were used for TCR beta sequencing. Genomic DNA extraction from the blood cell samples was performed with the Qiagen DNeasy Blood Extraction Kit. Library preparation used the immunoSEQ multiplex PCR assay. For the multiplex PCR, a mixture combining 60 forward primers for TCR Vbeta segments and 13 reverse primers for TCR Jbeta segments was used. The CDR3 region of rearranged TCR beta genes was amplified from genomic DNA by a multiplex PCR assay. Amplified TCR beta libraries were sequenced as 87-base-pair reads on the Illumina HiSeq System. The source study handled its data this way. Across the 666 repertoires, a later analysis counted 80 million or so unique TCR beta chains, some 11 million of which were shared by at least two donors. To remove PCR and sequencing errors, raw reads were error-corrected and collapsed into unique sequences using a nearest-neighbor algorithm that merged closely related sequences. V, D and J gene segments were assigned by aligning CDR3 sequences to IMGT reference sequences. For a sequence to be retained, at least a six-nucleotide match to both a V gene segment and a J gene segment was required. A rearrangement was called productive if the CDR3 had no stop codons and remained in frame with V and J, and every other rearrangement was called non-productive. Following IMGT convention, CDR3 was defined as the stretch from the second conserved V-encoded cysteine up to the conserved J-encoded phenylalanine. Sequences without an unambiguous match to a single V gene segment were excluded from the earlier analysis of 500 to 700 of the donors. In an earlier analysis of 587 of the donors, a V segment was called functional when productive rearrangements were above 56.7%, and segregating when the standard deviation between donors exceeded 5%. A statistical classification framework was developed to diagnose cytomegalovirus status using the catalog of TCR beta chain sequences. V and J gene assignment, in a later analysis, came from comparing TCR nucleotide sequences with IMGT/GENE-DB human TR gene sequences. A later analysis assigned CDR3 sequences and most-parsimonious VDJ recombination scenarios with the TCRdist pipeline. In a later analysis, each TCR beta chain was defined by its CDR3 amino acid sequence together with its V-gene family, and reads lacking a unique V-gene family were excluded. As a way to deal with suspected cross-contamination and a sequencing artifact, a later analysis dropped nearly 600 nucleotide sequences that were highly shared and had low generation probability. In a later analysis, a clonal expansion index for each public chain was calculated from normalized within-repertoire ranks of inferred template counts. A later analysis computed generation probabilities with a VDJ recombination model fitted to out-of-frame rearrangements, and checked the results against IGoR. In a later analysis, hypergeometric tests were used to score TCR-TCR, TCR-HLA and TCR-CMV co-occurrence, with a repertoire-size bias correction applied to TCR pairs. In a later analysis, false discovery rates were estimated by permuting HLA or CMV assignments 20 times. A later analysis grouped co-occurring TCRs with DBSCAN, adding TCRdist sequence similarity when clustering within HLA-allele-positive subsets. Repertoires with fewer than 30,000 or more than 120,000 public chains were left out of co-occurrence clustering, as were four to six repertoires with anomalous nucleotide sharing. TCRdb carries this immuneACCESS record with in-frame sequences only. Its versions omit some clonotypes, under half of them owing to an unresolved V gene in the studies checked, with the rest unexplained. V and J calls and clone size follow that table, whereas D and trimming were derived from the DNA. Counted in this sample were some 140,000 clones; over 65% of them appeared once. Jointly, the top ten make up about 1.3% of the sample.

This sample is part of a study of cytomegalovirus exposure and HLA in healthy donors (TCRdb year 2017). At the level of the whole study: According to an earlier analysis of 450 to 650 of the donors, roughly 180 million T cells yielded some 110 million unique TCR beta sequences and more than 250 Gb of sequence data. Of the roughly 400 genotyped donors, about 80% fell in the genetic ancestry cluster associated with self-reported Caucasian donors. The number of typed donors differed by locus: about 629-640 for A, B, C, DRB1 and DQB1; approximately 520 for DQA1; roughly 600 for DPA1; and approximately 450 for DPB1. An earlier analysis of 587 of the donors used high-throughput TCR beta sequencing to judge whether each TCR beta V gene segment behaved as functional or pseudogenic. The later analysis used no new phenotypic data to find candidate immune exposures, relying instead on TCR beta sequences and their occurrence across donors. High-throughput TCR immunosequencing, statistical association of individual TCRs with disease status, and machine learning were combined to predict cytomegalovirus infection status. Alongside the repertoire data, information on donor age, sex, ethnicity and CMV serostatus was compiled. A later genetic analysis took genome-wide SNP genotypes for about 65% of the 666 donors and used that subset as a discovery cohort. All discovery cohort repertoires had been generated on a single sequencing platform. Both class I and class II loci were covered by HLA typing, at four-digit resolution. A later analysis re-examined previously published TCR beta repertoires from just over 650 donors and added high-resolution HLA genotyping to investigate patterns of TCR occurrence. Around 330 gigabases of sequencing data and approximately 92 million unique TCR sequences made up an early release that covered approximately 700 HLA-typed donors. Roughly 5 DR-DQ haplotypes were treated as single units for association and clustering because of strong linkage in the cohort. Across around 400 genotyped donors of the cohort, an average of approximately 240,000 unique TCR beta nucleotide sequences per donor were sequenced, and roughly 18% of those sequences were non-productive. Using immunosequencing, the study profiled T cell repertoires from some 670 subjects and related those repertoires to cytomegalovirus serostatus. The aim of the study was to test whether cataloging public T cell receptors could identify signatures of past pathogen exposure. Along with the approximately 670-subject first cohort, a separate validation cohort of some 130 different subjects was used.

Points the paper makes about the study in general: When HLA alleles, especially DR and DQ, strongly co-occurred, attributing TCR associations to individual alleles was difficult. For the cohort, immune exposure information was limited to CMV serostatus. Because the 87-base-pair reads could not distinguish some IMGT-functional V segments, including TRBV6-2 and TRBV6-3, those segments were excluded. Over 15 rarely observed V segments, including chromosome 9 orphons, were excluded from the earlier analysis of just under 600 of the donors because counts were too low. In a later analysis, the rate of TCR association differed among HLA loci, with DRB1 alleles having the most associated TCRs and HLA-C alleles having the fewest. In a later analysis, most CMV-associated TCR beta chains were found to appear HLA-restricted, with HLA associations seemingly driven largely by CMV exposure. A later genetic analysis reported fewer N-insertions in productive TCRs among donors in an Asian-associated ancestry cluster than the roughly 620-donor mean. In an earlier analysis of around 600 of the donors, most TCR beta V segments were observed in productive rearrangements about 90% or about 30% of the time, broadly matching IMGT annotations. Several of the top co-occurrence clusters appeared to be linked to parvovirus B19, influenza, CMV and Epstein-Barr virus, according to a later analysis. In both the original and validation cohorts, the classifier was reported to diagnose cytomegalovirus status with high specificity and sensitivity. Most TCR sequences were seen in very few donors, while some public TCRs were found in many individuals. Only TCR beta chains were sequenced in this cohort, and the absence of alpha or paired-chain data limited detectable features. A further reported finding was that TCR beta sequences accurately predicted the HLA-A and HLA-B alleles for most subjects in the first cohort. An association between a missense DCLRE1C variant and V-gene and J-gene trimming of TCR beta chains was found in a later genetic analysis and replicated in an independent cohort. A later analysis associated roughly 17,000 TCR beta sequences with specific HLA alleles at a false discovery rate of 0.05. According to the authors, the approach could potentially be generalized to other disease states and immunological phenotypes. Linkage disequilibrium might explain the correlated functional status among segregating V segments, but an unknown experimental factor could not be excluded. A cluster of highly shared sequence variants was judged likely to represent a technical artifact of the sequencing pipeline. In the study, some 160 TCR beta chains were listed as associated with cytomegalovirus. Because some donors lacked HLA typing at each locus, the association tests relied only on the typed subset. A few of the identified cytomegalovirus-associated TCR beta chains were confirmed in vitro to be specific for cytomegalovirus antigens. Roughly uniform sequencing depth across donors was assumed in presence/absence analyses, although this assumption may not hold. A later analysis found that HLA-associated TCR beta chains were more clonally expanded and had lower generation probabilities than equally common non-associated chains.

From the germline V gene, CDR1 is SGHTA and CDR2 is FQGNSA. The CDR3 numbers 15 residues from cysteine through phenylalanine. Only the CDR3 DNA stays, 45 bases, in frame from base 1. The germline ends are 11 bases apart after V is trimmed by 3 bases and J by 0 bases. Material for sequencing was PBMCs. The chain is made from TRBV7-2 and TRBJ1-2, and TRBD1 may be the D gene, going by 6 matching bases. The receptor comes from a man aged 50-60 years in good health and CMV-seronegative. The bases read TGTGCCAGCAGCTTCGGACAGATAGCTAACTATGGCTACACCTTC. Protein translation: CASSFGQIANYGYTF.